This TCR beta chain was identified during a study of blood T cell repertoires in COVID-19. Overall study: Italy, Spain and the United States were the sources of the convalescent and acute COVID-19 samples. Sources were T cells, B-cell-depleted T cells, or PBMCs; the material itself was cDNA or gDNA.

The CDR3 runs 18 residues. Germline V gene sequence: CDR1 SEHNR, CDR2 FQNEAQ (reference sequence). V trimming: 4 bases; J trimming: 6 bases; junction bases outside the gene matches: 20. Assay: immunoSEQ multiplex PCR; the TCRdb copy retains only in-frame clones and omits some. The sample has roughly 40,000 clones; about 85% are singletons. Sequencing input: peripheral blood. This clonotype originated in a woman in her seventies in a cohort sampled during active COVID-19. The chain links TRBV7-9 to TRBJ1-2; 7 bases line up with TRBD1. CDR3 amino acids: CASSSHLTGSVSRDGYTF. CDR3 nucleotides: TGTGCCAGCAGCTCTCATTTGACAGGGTCTGTTTCGAGGGATGGCTACACCTTC.